This entry features one TCR beta chain sequence. These data belong to a study of blood T cells in healthy people across ages. The CDR3 totals 16 residues. V dropped 3 bases and J dropped 3; count of bases not matched to a gene: 9. Next came a second PCR, run for about 7 to 11 cycles, which used a sample-barcoded 5' primer along with a J-beta primer mix. In TCRdb, the 5' RACE reads were re-called with MiXCR into one record per CDR3 protein. Of about 760,000 distinct CDR3 sequences in the sample, about 25% were seen once. These data were also filed under a second study, of T cells of mothers and their children.

Sequenced: blood. The chain recombines TRBV12-3 or TRBV12-4 with TRBJ1-1; 8 bases match TRBD1. This clonotype originated in a boy between 10 and 17 years old in good health. CDR3 nucleotides: TGTGCCAGCAGTTTTGCAACCGGGACAGGTGACACTGAAGCTTTCTTT. The encoded protein is CASSFATGTGDTEAFF.